The 25 T cell receptor beta chains below all came from one sample that was sequenced in a study of shared clonotypes between healthy human individuals. Here immunoSEQ multiplex PCR was the method, and the copy in TCRdb shows in-frame clones only, minus some. The table records 450,000 to 650,000 clones, around 76% of them present only once. The specimen sequenced was PBMCs. These receptors all come from a woman between 35 and 50 years old in good health. Some clones in this sample may be carry-over from other donors' samples.

As regards this clone: The junction differs from germline at one of its ends, possibly a read error. J is TRBJ2-7 and V is TRBV4-3; D is uncertain. Germline V lookup: CDR1 LGHNA, CDR2 YSLEER. This CDR3 has 15 residues. CDR3 in DNA: TGCGCCAGCAGCCAAGGGTTCCCTAGTTCCTCCGAGCAGTACTTC. It codes for CASSQGFPSSSEQYF.

Ten or more counts support this clone. The chain recombines TRBV4-1 with TRBJ1-2, with TRBD1 as a possible D gene (5 bases). The V and J ends lost 2 bases and 7 bases respectively, with 11 bases between them. The germline V gene has CDR1 MGHRA and CDR2 YSYEKL. This CDR3 spans 13 amino acids. The CDR3 region has the DNA TGCGCCAGCAGCCAAAACAGGTTCCGTGGCTACACCTTC. Its translation: CASSQNRFRGYTF.

The rearrangement joins TRBV28 to TRBJ2-1, with TRBD2 matching over 7 bases. The CDR3 runs 15 residues. The ends lost 3 bases at V and 5 bases at J; junction bases unmatched: 7. In germline, CDR1 is MDHEN, CDR2 SYDVKM. This CDR3 is CASSLRWEGHNEQFF. The CDR3 coding sequence is TGTGCCAGCAGTTTGAGGTGGGAGGGGCACAATGAGCAGTTCTTC.

This sequence joins TRBV30 and TRBJ2-7; 7 nucleotides match TRBD2. CDR3 length: 16 residues. V lost 1 base, J lost 0 bases, and 9 bases stayed unmatched. In germline, CDR1 is GTSNPN, CDR2 SVGIG (reference sequence). The CDR3 DNA reads TGTGCCTGGAGTGGGTCGGGGGGTCATAGCTCCTACGAGCAGTACTTC. Encoded protein: CAWSGSGGHSSYEQYF.

J is TRBJ2-7 and V is TRBV2, with 8 bases that match TRBD2. Trimming removed 1 base from V and 6 bases from J; junction bases left unmatched: 17. In germline, CDR1 is SNHLY, CDR2 FYNNEI. This CDR3 contains 18 residues. CDR3 sequence: CASSEEGAGDFLAREQYF. Written as DNA, the CDR3 is TGTGCCAGCAGTGAAGAAGGAGCGGGAGATTTTTTGGCCCGCGAGCAGTACTTC.

This sequence joins TRBV5-1 and TRBJ2-5, with 8 positions matching TRBD1. With 8 bases clipped from V and 5 bases from J, the junction kept 5 bases outside the gene matches. The V gene's germline CDR1 is SGHRS and CDR2 YFSETQ. The CDR3 consists of 12 residues. Written as DNA, the CDR3 is TGCGCCAGTGCAGGGGGCGTCGAGACCCAGTACTTC. Translated, it gives CASAGGVETQYF.

The chain carries TRBV27 and TRBJ2-3; weak D call: TRBD2 (6 bases). In germline, CDR1 is MNHEY, CDR2 SMNVEV (reference sequence). The CDR3 loop spans 14 amino acids. Trimming pared 6 bases from V and 2 bases from J, leaving 12 bases between. CDR3 DNA sequence: TGTGCCAGCAGGGTGGGAGGTACCACAGATACGCAGTATTTT. Residues: CASRVGGTTDTQYF.

The chain carries TRBV10-2 and TRBJ2-5; tentatively, D is TRBD2 (6 bases). V was trimmed by 3 bases and J by 1 base, leaving 12 bases between them. Germline V gene sequence: CDR1 WSHSY, CDR2 SAAADI. CDR3 length: 15 amino acids. The CDR3 sequence: CASSEGGKGQETQYF. The CDR3 DNA reads as TGCGCCAGCAGTGAAGGCGGGAAGGGCCAAGAGACCCAGTACTTC.

The V gene is TRBV28, the J gene TRBJ1-5, with TRBD1 as a possible D gene (5 bases). The CDR3 has 14 residues. Trimming took 7 bases from V and 2 from J, leaving 12 bases between them. The germline V gene encodes CDR1 MDHEN and CDR2 SYDVKM. The CDR3 is CASIWGSRNQPQHF. CDR3 DNA sequence: TGTGCCAGCATTTGGGGCTCCCGCAATCAGCCCCAGCATTTT.

The rearrangement links TRBV5-1 to TRBJ2-2; 7 bases align to TRBD2. Trimming took 0 bases from V and 5 from J; bases not matched to a gene: 7. Germline V gene sequence: CDR1 SGHRS, CDR2 YFSETQ. This CDR3 comprises 16 residues. CDR3 sequence: CASSLAGSGETGELFF. As DNA, the CDR3 is TGCGCCAGCAGCTTGGCCGGAAGCGGGGAGACCGGGGAGCTGTTTTTT.

The chain employs TRBV7-6 and TRBJ2-7, with D tentatively TRBD1 or TRBD2 (5 bases each). The CDR3 consists of 15 residues. V dropped 0 bases and J dropped 2 bases, with 11 bases sitting between them. From germline, CDR1 is SGHVS and CDR2 FNYEAQ. CDR3 protein: CASSLAFRGPYEQYF. Written as DNA, the CDR3 is TGTGCCAGCAGCTTAGCCTTCCGGGGACCCTACGAGCAGTACTTC.

J is TRBJ2-7 and V is TRBV9, with a possible D match to TRBD1 (6 bases). Looked up from germline, CDR1 is SGDLS and CDR2 is YYNGEE. V lost 0 bases and J lost 1, with 11 bases in between. This CDR3 contains 15 residues. CDR3 loop: CASSVASQGSYEQYF. The CDR3 DNA reads TGTGCCAGCAGCGTAGCGTCGCAGGGGTCCTACGAGCAGTACTTC.

This clone was recorded at least ten times. Written as DNA, the CDR3 is TGCGCCAGCCAACCGGGTCCCGAGGAAAAACTGTTTTTT. Translating gives CASQPGPEEKLFF. The V gene is TRBV5-1, the J gene TRBJ1-4; D gene uncertain. Trimming removed 7 bases at V and 8 bases at J, with 15 bases between. The germline CDR1 and CDR2 sequences are SGHRS and YFSETQ. The length of the CDR3 is 13 residues. The variable domain in full, with the rest retrieved from reference TRBV5-1 and TRBJ1-4, is KAGVTQTPRYLIKTRGQQVTLSCSPISGHRSVSWYQQTPGQGLQFLFEYFSETQRNKGNFPGRFSGRQFSNSRSEMNVSTLELGDSALYLCASQPGPEEKLFFGSGTQLSVL.

This sequence joins TRBV2 and TRBJ2-5; TRBD1 is a possible D gene (6 bases). V was trimmed by 5 bases and J by 5 bases, leaving 12 bases between them. The CDR3 is 13 amino acids. Germline V gives CDR1 SNHLY, CDR2 FYNNEI. In DNA form, the CDR3 reads TGTGCCAGCAGTTACGGACAGCGGGAGACCCAGTACTTC. Its translation is CASSYGQRETQYF.

The chain uses TRBV4-1 and TRBJ2-1; unclear D gene. This CDR3 comprises 16 residues. V was trimmed by 1 base and J by 7 bases, leaving 17 bases between them. The germline gives CDR1 MGHRA, CDR2 YSYEKL. CDR3 in DNA: TGCGCCAGCAGCCAAGGGGTCGAGCGTCTGGTAAATGAGCAGTTCTTC. Amino acids: CASSQGVERLVNEQFF.

The rearrangement links TRBV28 to TRBJ2-7; either TRBD1 or TRBD2 may fit D (6 bases each). Looked up from germline, CDR1 is MDHEN and CDR2 is SYDVKM. CDR3 length equals 14 residues. Trimming cost V 7 bases and J 6 bases, with 19 bases left between them. In nucleotides, the CDR3 is TGTGCCAGCATTAAAGGGGGAGGACGGGGCGAGCAGTACTTC. Residues: CASIKGGGRGEQYF.

The chain recombines TRBV10-1 with TRBJ2-2, with 7 bases lining up with TRBD2. Germline assignment: CDR1 WNHNN and CDR2 SYGVQD (reference sequence). V was pared by 4 bases and J by 3 bases, with 2 bases of the junction left unmatched. This CDR3 region has 14 residues. DNA of the CDR3: TGCGCCAGCAGTGGCGGGAGCGACACCGGGGAGCTGTTTTTT. This sequence encodes CASSGGSDTGELFF.

The gene calls are TRBV7-9 and TRBJ2-1, with 14 positions matching TRBD2. V shed 4 bases, J shed 7 bases, and the junction held 9 bases outside the gene matches. The CDR3 contains 17 residues. Per the germline V gene, CDR1 is SEHNR and CDR2 is FQNEAQ (reference sequence). The CDR3 sequence is CASSSPGLAGARNEQFF. CDR3 in DNA: TGTGCCAGCAGCTCGCCGGGACTAGCGGGAGCGCGGAATGAGCAGTTCTTC.

The rearrangement links TRBV9 to TRBJ2-7; 14 bases are shared with TRBD2. J gave up 6 bases and V 2 bases, and 4 bases lay outside the gene matches. Germline V gives CDR1 SGDLS, CDR2 YYNGEE. This CDR3 is 15 amino acids long. CDR3 region: CASSVEGLAGVEQYF. CDR3 coding DNA: TGTGCCAGCAGCGTGGAGGGACTAGCGGGAGTCGAGCAGTACTTC. Together with reference TRBV9 and TRBJ2-7, the CDR3 gives the full variable domain: DSGVTQTPKHLITATGQRVTLRCSPRSGDLSVYWYQQSLDQGLQFLIQYYNGEERAKGNILERFSAQQFPDLHSELNLSSLELGDSALYFCASSVEGLAGVEQYFGPGTRLTVT.

A single count supports this clone. This sequence joins TRBV7-8 and TRBJ2-5; the D is unclear. The J call is uncertain, as TRBJ2-7 better fits the DNA end. Germline V gene lookup returns CDR1 SGHVS and CDR2 FQNEAQ. This CDR3 is 13 amino acids long. For the CDR3, the DNA is TGTGCCAGCAGCTACTTGGGTAAATACGAGCAGTACTTC. Translation gives CASSYLGKYEQYF.

V is TRBV6-6 and J is TRBJ2-7; TRBD2 aligns across 10 bases. Germline CDR1 reads MNHNY; CDR2 reads SVGAGI (reference sequence). The CDR3 spans 15 residues. V was clipped by 6 bases and J by 2 bases; unmatched bases: 7. The CDR3 coding sequence is TGTGCCAGCAGACCGGGACTAGCGTTGACCTACGAGCAGTACTTC. As protein: CASRPGLALTYEQYF.

The chain couples TRBV5-1 to TRBJ1-4; the match to TRBD1 covers 10 bases. The germline CDR1 and CDR2 sequences are SGHRS and YFSETQ. Losses at the gene ends were 0 bases for V and 10 bases for J; bases not matched to a gene: 12. This CDR3 spans 17 amino acids. DNA for the CDR3: TGCGCCAGCAGCTTGGATCCGCCGGGACAGGGGATGGGAAAACTGTTTTTT. Translation gives CASSLDPPGQGMGKLFF.

J is TRBJ1-2 and V is TRBV2; D might be TRBD1 (6 bases). Germline CDR1 and CDR2: SNHLY and FYNNEI. V was clipped by 5 bases and J by 0 bases, with 16 bases between them. The CDR3 runs 16 residues. CDR3: CASSLLGQMSNYGYTF. CDR3 DNA sequence: TGTGCCAGCAGTCTCTTAGGACAGATGTCTAACTATGGCTACACCTTC.

Of note for this clone: A far larger clone is off by one base, so a read error is likely. V is TRBV30 and J is TRBJ2-5, with a tentative D call TRBD2 (5 bases). The CDR3 runs to 13 residues. Germline V gene lookup returns CDR1 GTSNPN and CDR2 SVGIG (reference sequence). CDR3 protein: CAGSPAASVAQYF. The DNA of the CDR3 is TGTGCCGGGAGTCCCGCAGCCTCCGTGGCCCAGTACTTC.

The rearrangement links TRBV6-6 to TRBJ2-3, with TRBD1 identical over 9 bases. The CDR3 runs 15 residues. The V gene's germline CDR1 is MNHNY and CDR2 SVGAGI (reference sequence). V dropped 2 bases and J dropped 5; count of bases not matched to a gene: 5. This chain's CDR3 is CASSYQDRGKDTQYF. The CDR3 nucleotides are TGTGCCAGCAGTTACCAGGACAGGGGAAAAGATACGCAGTATTTT.